This T cell receptor beta chain was identified in a study of blood T cell repertoires in COVID-19. Exposed participants encountered a COVID-19 case during the 2 weeks preceding study entry. Using immunoSEQ multiplex PCR, the repertoire was profiled, and TCRdb retains in-frame clones only, with some absent. The table has 350,000 to 450,000 clones, roughly 92% seen once. The CDR3 consists of 13 residues. V shed 4 bases and J shed 4 bases, with 11 bases lying between them. Germline CDR1 and CDR2: SGHRS and YFSETQ. The sequence came from a woman aged 40 to 50 who had been exposed to COVID-19. Sequencing was done on a sample of PBMCs or T cells enriched from blood (not recorded which). This chain joins TRBV5-1 and TRBJ1-1, with D unresolved. In DNA form, the CDR3 reads TGCGCCAGCAGCGTGGACTTTATCACTGAAGCTTTCTTT. It specifies CASSVDFITEAFF. The entire variable domain, with the rest obtained from reference TRBV5-1 and TRBJ1-1, is as follows: KAGVTQTPRYLIKTRGQQVTLSCSPISGHRSVSWYQQTPGQGLQFLFEYFSETQRNKGNFPGRFSGRQFSNSRSEMNVSTLELGDSALYLCASSVDFITEAFFGQGTRLTVV.